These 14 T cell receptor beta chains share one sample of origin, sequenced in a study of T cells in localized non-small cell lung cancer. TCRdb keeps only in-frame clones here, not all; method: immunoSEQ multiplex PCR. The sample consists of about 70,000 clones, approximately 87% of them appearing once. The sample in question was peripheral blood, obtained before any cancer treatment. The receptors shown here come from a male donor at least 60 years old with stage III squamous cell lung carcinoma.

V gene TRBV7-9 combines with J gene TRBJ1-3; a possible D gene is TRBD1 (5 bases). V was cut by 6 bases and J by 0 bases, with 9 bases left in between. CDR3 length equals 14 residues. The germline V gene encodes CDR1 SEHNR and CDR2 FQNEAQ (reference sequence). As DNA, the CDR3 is TGTGCCAGCAGAACCGGGGGCTCTGGAAACACCATATATTTT. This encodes CASRTGGSGNTIYF.

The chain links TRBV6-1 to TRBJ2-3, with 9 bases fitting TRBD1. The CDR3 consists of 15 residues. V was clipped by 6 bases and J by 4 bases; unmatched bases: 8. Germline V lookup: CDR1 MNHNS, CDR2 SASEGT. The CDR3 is CASRRDREGPDTQYF. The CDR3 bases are TGTGCCAGCAGAAGGGACAGGGAGGGACCAGATACGCAGTATTTT.

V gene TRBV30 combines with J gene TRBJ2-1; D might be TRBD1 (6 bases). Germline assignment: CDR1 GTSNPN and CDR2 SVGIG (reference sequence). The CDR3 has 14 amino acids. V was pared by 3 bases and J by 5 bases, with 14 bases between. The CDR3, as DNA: TGTGCCTGGAGGGGCTGGACAGAGAACAATGAGCAGTTCTTC. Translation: CAWRGWTENNEQFF. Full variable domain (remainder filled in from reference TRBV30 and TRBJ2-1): SQTIHQWPATLVQPVGSPLSLECTVEGTSNPNLYWYRQAAGRGLQLLFYSVGIGQISSEVPQNLSASRPQDRQFILSSKKLLLSDSGFYLCAWRGWTENNEQFFGPGTRLTVL.

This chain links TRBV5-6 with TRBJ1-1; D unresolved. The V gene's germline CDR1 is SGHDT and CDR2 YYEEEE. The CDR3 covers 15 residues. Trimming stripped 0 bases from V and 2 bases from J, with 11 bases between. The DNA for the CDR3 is TGTGCCAGCAGCTTGGGTAGGTTTTTAAACACTGAAGCTTTCTTT. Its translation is CASSLGRFLNTEAFF.

The CDR3: CASSKEGERANVLTF. The CDR3 DNA is TGTGCCAGCAGCAAAGAGGGTGAAAGGGCCAACGTCCTGACTTTC. The chain links TRBV21-1 to TRBJ2-6. TRBV21-1 is recorded as a pseudogene. The CDR3 has 15 amino acids.

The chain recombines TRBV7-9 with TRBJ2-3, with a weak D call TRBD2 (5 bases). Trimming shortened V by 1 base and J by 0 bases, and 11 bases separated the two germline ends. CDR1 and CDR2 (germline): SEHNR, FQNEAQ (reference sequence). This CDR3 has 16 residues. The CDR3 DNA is TGTGCCAGCAGCTTAGTTTCGGGAACTAGCACAGATACGCAGTATTTT. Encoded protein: CASSLVSGTSTDTQYF.

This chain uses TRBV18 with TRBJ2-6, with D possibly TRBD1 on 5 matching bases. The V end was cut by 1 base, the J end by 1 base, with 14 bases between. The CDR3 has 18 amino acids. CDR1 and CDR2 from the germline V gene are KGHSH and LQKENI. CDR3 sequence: CASSPRGPNQSGANVLTF. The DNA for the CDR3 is TGTGCCAGCTCACCACGGGGCCCGAATCAGTCTGGGGCCAACGTCCTGACTTTC.

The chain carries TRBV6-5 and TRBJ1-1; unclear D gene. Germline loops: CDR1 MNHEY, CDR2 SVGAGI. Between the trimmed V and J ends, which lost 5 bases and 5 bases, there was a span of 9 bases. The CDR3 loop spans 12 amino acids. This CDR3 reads CASSQPRTEAFF. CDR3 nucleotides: TGTGCCAGCAGTCAACCAAGGACTGAAGCTTTCTTT.

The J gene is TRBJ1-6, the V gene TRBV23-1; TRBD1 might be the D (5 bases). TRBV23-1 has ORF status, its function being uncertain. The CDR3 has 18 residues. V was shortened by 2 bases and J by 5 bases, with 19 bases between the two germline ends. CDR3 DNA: TGCGCCAGCAGTCAAGGGATTCAGACCGGGACTGATAATTCACCCCTCCACTTT. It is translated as CASSQGIQTGTDNSPLHF.

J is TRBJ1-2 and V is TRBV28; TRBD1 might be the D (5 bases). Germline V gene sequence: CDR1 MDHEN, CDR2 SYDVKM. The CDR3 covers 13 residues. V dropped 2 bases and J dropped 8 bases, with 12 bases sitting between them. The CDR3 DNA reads TGTGCCAGCAGTTTAGGGGGATTTGGGGGCTACACCTTC. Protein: CASSLGGFGGYTF.

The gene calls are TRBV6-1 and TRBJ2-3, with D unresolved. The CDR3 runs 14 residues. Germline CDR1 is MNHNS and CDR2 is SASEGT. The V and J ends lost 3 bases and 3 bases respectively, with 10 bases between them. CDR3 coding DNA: TGTGCCAGCAGTGATTCATTGCAGACAGATACGCAGTATTTT. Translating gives CASSDSLQTDTQYF.

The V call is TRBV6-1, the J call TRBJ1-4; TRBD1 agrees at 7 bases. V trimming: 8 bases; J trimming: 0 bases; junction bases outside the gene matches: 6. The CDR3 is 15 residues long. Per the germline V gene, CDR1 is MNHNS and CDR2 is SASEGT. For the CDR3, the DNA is TGTGCCAGCCAGCATGGACAGGCAACTAATGAAAAACTGTTTTTT. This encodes CASQHGQATNEKLFF.

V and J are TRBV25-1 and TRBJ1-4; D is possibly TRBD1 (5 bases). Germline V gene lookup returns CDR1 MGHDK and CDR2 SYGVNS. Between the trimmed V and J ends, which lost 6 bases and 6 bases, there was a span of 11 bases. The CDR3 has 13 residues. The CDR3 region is CASSRGLYEKLFF. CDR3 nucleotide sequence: TGTGCCAGCAGCCGGGGCCTCTATGAAAAACTGTTTTTT.

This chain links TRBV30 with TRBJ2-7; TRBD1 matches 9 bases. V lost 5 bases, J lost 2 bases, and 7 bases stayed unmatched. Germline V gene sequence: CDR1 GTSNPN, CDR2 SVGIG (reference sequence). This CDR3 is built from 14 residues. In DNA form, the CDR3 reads TGTGCCTGGGATCGGGGACAGGGCGCCTACGAGCAGTACTTC. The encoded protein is CAWDRGQGAYEQYF.